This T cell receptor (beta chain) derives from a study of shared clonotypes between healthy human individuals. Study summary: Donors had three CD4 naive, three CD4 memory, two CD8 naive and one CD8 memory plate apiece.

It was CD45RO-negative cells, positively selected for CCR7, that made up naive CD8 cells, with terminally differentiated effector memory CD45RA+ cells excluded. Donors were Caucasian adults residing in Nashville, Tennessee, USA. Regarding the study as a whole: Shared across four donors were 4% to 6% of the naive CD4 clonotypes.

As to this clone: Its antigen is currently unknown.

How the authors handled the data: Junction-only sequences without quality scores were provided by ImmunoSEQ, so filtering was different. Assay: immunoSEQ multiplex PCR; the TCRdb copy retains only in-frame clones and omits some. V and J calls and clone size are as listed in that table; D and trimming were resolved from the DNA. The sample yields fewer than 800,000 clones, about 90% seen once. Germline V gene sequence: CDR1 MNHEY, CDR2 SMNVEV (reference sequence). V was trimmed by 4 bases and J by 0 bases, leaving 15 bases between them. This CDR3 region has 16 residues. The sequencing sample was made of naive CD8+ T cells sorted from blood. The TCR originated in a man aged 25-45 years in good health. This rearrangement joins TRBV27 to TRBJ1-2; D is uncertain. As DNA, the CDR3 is TGTGCCAGCAGTTCCCGCCGGTCTGGACCTAACTATGGCTACACCTTC. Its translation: CASSSRRSGPNYGYTF.